One sample yielded the 14 T cell receptor beta chains listed below, sequenced in a study of response to subunit inactivated influenza vaccine. TCRdb ran MiXCR on the RT-PCR reads and lists one entry per CDR3 protein. The sample yields under 800,000 distinct CDR3 sequences, roughly 13% seen once. Sequenced material: PBMCs from blood, taken 14 to 15 days before vaccination. The receptors were gathered from a man aged 50 to 60 who received an inactivated influenza vaccine.

This clonotype was counted between two and nine times. This chain joins TRBV14 and TRBJ2-1; the match to TRBD1 covers 9 bases. The CDR3 spans 15 residues. Germline V lookup: CDR1 SGHDN, CDR2 FVKESK. Trimming removed 4 bases from V and 4 bases from J; junction bases left unmatched: 5. CDR3 coding DNA: TGTGCCAGCAGCCCCCGGGACAGGGTTTACAATGAGCAGTTCTTC. It encodes CASSPRDRVYNEQFF.

The table lists this clonotype with a few counts. The gene calls are TRBV12-3 or TRBV12-4 and TRBJ2-1; D gene unclear. This CDR3 contains 13 residues. Trimming took 6 bases from V and 5 from J, leaving 11 bases between them. The chain's CDR3 is CASSTLDHNEQFF. In DNA, the CDR3 is TGTGCCAGCAGCACCCTCGACCACAATGAGCAGTTCTTC.

The chain recombines TRBV11-2 with TRBJ2-1; D is unclear. This CDR3 has 11 residues. V shed 1 base and J shed 12 bases, with 7 bases lying between them. Germline-derived CDR1 and CDR2 are SGHAT and FQNNGV. The chain's CDR3 is CASSLGVVQFF. In DNA form, the CDR3 reads TGTGCCAGCAGCTTAGGGGTTGTGCAGTTCTTC.

The table lists this clonotype with a few counts. The chain links TRBV11-2 to TRBJ2-2, with D possibly matching TRBD2 (7 bases). Germline loops: CDR1 SGHAT, CDR2 FQNNGV. Trimming removed 2 bases at V and 0 bases at J, with 19 bases between. The CDR3 totals 19 residues. For the CDR3, the DNA is TGTGCCAGCAGCTTACGGCGGGCGGGGGCTGTCGCGAACACCGGGGAGCTGTTTTTT. Translating gives CASSLRRAGAVANTGELFF.

The chain joins TRBV5-1 to TRBJ2-7, with TRBD1 identical over 9 bases. The ends lost 4 bases at V and 0 bases at J; junction bases unmatched: 8. This CDR3 is built from 16 residues. In germline, CDR1 is SGHRS, CDR2 YFSETQ. DNA of the CDR3: TGCGCCAGCAGCCTCCTGGGACAGGGAAACTCCTACGAGCAGTACTTC. This encodes CASSLLGQGNSYEQYF. Full variable domain (rest looked up from reference TRBV5-1 and TRBJ2-7): KAGVTQTPRYLIKTRGQQVTLSCSPISGHRSVSWYQQTPGQGLQFLFEYFSETQRNKGNFPGRFSGRQFSNSRSEMNVSTLELGDSALYLCASSLLGQGNSYEQYFGPGTRLTVT.

Many counts were recorded for this clonotype. The rearrangement uses TRBV6-2 or TRBV6-3 and TRBJ2-2; D is uncertain. The CDR3 has 14 amino acids. Trimming cost V 2 bases and J 6 bases, with 10 bases left between them. The germline CDR1 and CDR2 sequences are MNHEY and SVGEGT. CDR3 DNA sequence: TGTGCCAGCAGTTACCCTAGTTCCTCCGGGGAGCTGTTTTTT. The encoded protein is CASSYPSSSGELFF.

The genes are TRBV6-1 and TRBJ2-5, with D tentatively TRBD1 (5 bases). Looked up from germline, CDR1 is MNHNS and CDR2 is SASEGT. With 7 bases removed from V and 5 bases from J, the gap between germline ends came to 17 bases. The CDR3 loop spans 14 amino acids. This CDR3 reads CASTPPGRGETQYF. The CDR3 DNA follows: TGTGCCAGCACCCCCCCGGGTAGGGGCGAGACCCAGTACTTC.

This clonotype was observed a few times. The genes are TRBV6-2 or TRBV6-3 and TRBJ2-7; a possible D gene is TRBD2 (5 bases). Trimming removed 8 bases at V and 3 bases at J, with 14 bases between. The CDR3 runs to 13 residues. Germline CDR1 MNHEY, CDR2 SVGEGT. The CDR3 DNA reads TGTGCCAGCCGGGCCGGGGTTCTCTACGAGCAGTACTTC. Amino acids: CASRAGVLYEQYF.

This clonotype was seen more than once but under ten times. This chain links TRBV28 with TRBJ1-1; a weak D match, TRBD1 (5 bases). The CDR3 covers 15 residues. The ends were cut back, 5 bases at V and 3 bases at J, with 16 bases in the middle. From germline, CDR1 is MDHEN and CDR2 SYDVKM. Here the CDR3 DNA reads TGTGCCAGCAGTCCTCGGGGCAGGGTCTACACTGAAGCTTTCTTT. Translation: CASSPRGRVYTEAFF.

This clonotype was picked up a small number of times. This chain connects TRBV20-1 to TRBJ1-2; possible D gene TRBD1, 6 bases. Germline V gene sequence: CDR1 DFQATT, CDR2 SNEGSKA (reference sequence). Trimming removed 6 bases from V and 8 bases from J, with 13 bases in between. The CDR3 runs 11 residues. In DNA, the CDR3 is TGCAGTGCCAGTGACAGGAGCGGCTACACCTTC. Encoded protein: CSASDRSGYTF.

This clonotype was seen many times. V usage is TRBV4-3 and J usage is TRBJ2-2; D is unresolved. This CDR3 is built from 17 residues. CDR1 and CDR2 (germline): LGHNA, YSLEER. Trimming took off 3 bases at V and 2 bases at J, with 16 bases between the two ends. The CDR3 protein is CASSHLDLFENTGELFF. Here the CDR3 DNA reads TGCGCCAGCAGCCACTTAGACCTTTTTGAAAACACCGGGGAGCTGTTTTTT.

This clonotype was found a few times. V is TRBV7-6 and J is TRBJ2-1; D gene uncertain. The CDR3 extends over 15 amino acids. Germline CDR1 reads SGHVS; CDR2 reads FNYEAQ. Trimming shortened V by 4 bases and J by 0 bases, and 10 bases separated the two germline ends. Written as DNA, the CDR3 is TGTGCCAGCAGCTCCGACCGAAGCTCCTACAATGAGCAGTTCTTC. It is translated as CASSSDRSSYNEQFF.

V is TRBV7-3 and J is TRBJ2-1; 7 positions agree with TRBD2. This CDR3 comprises 18 residues. The germline V gene encodes CDR1 SGHTA and CDR2 FQGTGA. The junction had 16 bases not matched to a gene; V was cut back by 5 bases and J by 3 bases. The CDR3 DNA sequence: TGTGCCAGCAGCCTGTCCAGCTCTGGCGGGAGAATCTACAATGAGCAGTTCTTC. It translates to CASSLSSSGGRIYNEQFF.

This clonotype was detected only a few times. CDR3 in DNA: TGTGCCAGCAGCCCCCTCCGGGGCCCCGGGTATGAGCAGTTCTTC. As protein: CASSPLRGPGYEQFF. J is TRBJ2-1 and V is TRBV7-2, with D possibly being TRBD1 or TRBD2 (5 bases each). The CDR3 consists of 15 residues. V lost 5 bases and J lost 8, with 19 bases in between. CDR1 is SGHTA, CDR2 FQGNSA, per germline.